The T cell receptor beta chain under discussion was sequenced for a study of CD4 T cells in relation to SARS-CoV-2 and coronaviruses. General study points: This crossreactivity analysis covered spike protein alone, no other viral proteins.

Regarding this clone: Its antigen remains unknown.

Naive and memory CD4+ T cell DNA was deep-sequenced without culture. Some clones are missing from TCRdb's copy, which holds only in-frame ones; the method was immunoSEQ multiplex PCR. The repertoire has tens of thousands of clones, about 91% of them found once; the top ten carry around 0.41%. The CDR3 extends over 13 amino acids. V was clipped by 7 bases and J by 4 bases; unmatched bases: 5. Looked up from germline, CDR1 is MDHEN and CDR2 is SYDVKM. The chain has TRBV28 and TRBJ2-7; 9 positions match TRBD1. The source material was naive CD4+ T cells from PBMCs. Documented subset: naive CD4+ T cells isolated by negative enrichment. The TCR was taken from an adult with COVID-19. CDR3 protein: CASTGTGRYEQYF. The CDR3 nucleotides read TGTGCCAGCACCGGGACAGGGAGGTACGAGCAGTACTTC.